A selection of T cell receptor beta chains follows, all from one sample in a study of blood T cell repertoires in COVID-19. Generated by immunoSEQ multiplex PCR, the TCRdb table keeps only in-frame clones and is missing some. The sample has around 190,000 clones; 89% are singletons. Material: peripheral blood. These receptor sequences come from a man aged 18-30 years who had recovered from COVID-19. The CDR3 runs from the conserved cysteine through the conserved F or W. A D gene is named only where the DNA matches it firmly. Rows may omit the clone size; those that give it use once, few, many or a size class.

DNA: TGTGCCAGCAGCTTGGGGCGCGGGAGGGCTGACGAGCAGTACTTC; CDR3: CASSLGRGRADEQYF; V: TRBV5-6; J: TRBJ2-7; size: few; D: TRBD2
DNA: TGTGCCAGCAGGACGACAGGCCTGAACACTGAAGCTTTCTTT; CDR3: CASRTTGLNTEAFF; V: TRBV6-5; J: TRBJ1-1; size: .; D: .
DNA: TGTGCCAGCAGTTTCGGGGGGCATGGCAATCAGCCCCAGCATTTT; CDR3: CASSFGGHGNQPQHF; V: TRBV28; J: TRBJ1-5; size: once; D: .
DNA: TGTGCCAGTAGTATGGTTGGTATTGGAGGGCAGGGGGAAAACGGCTACACCTTC; CDR3: CASSMVGIGGQGENGYTF; V: TRBV19; J: TRBJ1-2; size: once; D: TRBD1
DNA: TGTGCCAGCAGTGGTGGTTTATCGGGCGAGCAGTACTTC; CDR3: CASSGGLSGEQYF; V: TRBV2; J: TRBJ2-7; size: .; D: .
DNA: TGTGCCAGCTCCGATTCCCAGGTCCTAACTGAAGCTTTCTTT; CDR3: CASSDSQVLTEAFF; V: TRBV18; J: TRBJ1-1; size: .; D: .
DNA: TGTGCCAGCAGTGGCCCCGCGCGGTGGAACACCGGGGAGCTGTTTTTT; CDR3: CASSGPARWNTGELFF; V: TRBV28; J: TRBJ2-2; size: few; D: .
DNA: TGTGCCAGCAGGTTCGACATGAGCTCCTACAATGAGCAGTTCTTC; CDR3: CASRFDMSSYNEQFF; V: TRBV7-2; J: TRBJ2-1; size: .; D: .
DNA: TGTGCCAGCAGCAGCACAGCCTACGAGCAGTACTTC; CDR3: CASSSTAYEQYF; V: TRBV12-3/TRBV12-4; J: TRBJ2-7; size: .; D: .
DNA: TGTGCCACCAGCAGTGACAGAAACACTGAAGCTTTCTTT; CDR3: CATSSDRNTEAFF; V: TRBV15; J: TRBJ1-1; size: .; D: .
DNA: TGTGCCAGCAGCTTGCCGAGGAGCGGGAAAAGGGTTGAGCAGTTCTTC; CDR3: CASSLPRSGKRVEQFF; V: TRBV5-6; J: TRBJ2-1; size: .; D: TRBD2
DNA: TGTGCCAGCAGTTTAGCAGGGTATGGCTACACCTTC; CDR3: CASSLAGYGYTF; V: TRBV27; J: TRBJ1-2; size: .; D: .
DNA: TGCAGCGCCATTACGCGAGGGGGCGGTGAGCAGTACTTC; CDR3: CSAITRGGGEQYF; V: TRBV29-1; J: TRBJ2-7; size: once; D: TRBD1
DNA: TGTGCCAGCAGGCGGGTATCTGACTCTGGGGCCAACGTCCTGACTTTC; CDR3: CASRRVSDSGANVLTF; V: TRBV7-2; J: TRBJ2-6; size: .; D: .
DNA: TGTGCCAGCAGCTTTAGGGGGGGACTAGCGGGAAGTAATGAGCAGTTCTTC; CDR3: CASSFRGGLAGSNEQFF; V: TRBV11-3; J: TRBJ2-1; size: .; D: TRBD2
DNA: TGTGCCAGCAGCCCGGGAGGCGGGAGTGGTTACAATGAGCAGTTCTTC; CDR3: CASSPGGGSGYNEQFF; V: TRBV5-4; J: TRBJ2-1; size: .; D: TRBD2
DNA: TGCGCCAGCAGCCAAGGTCTACTAGGAGCCTACGAGCAGTACTTC; CDR3: CASSQGLLGAYEQYF; V: TRBV4-3; J: TRBJ2-7; size: .; D: .
DNA: TGTGCCAGCAGTTCCGGACTGAGAAATAATTCACCCCTCCACTTT; CDR3: CASSSGLRNNSPLHF; V: TRBV5-4; J: TRBJ1-6; size: few; D: .
DNA: TGCGCCAGCAGCTTGAATCTGGGGACAGGGAAGGAAAAACTGTTTTTT; CDR3: CASSLNLGTGKEKLFF; V: TRBV5-1; J: TRBJ1-4; size: .; D: TRBD1
DNA: TGTGCCAGCAGCCATGGGACAGGGAGAGATCAGCCCCAGCATTTT; CDR3: CASSHGTGRDQPQHF; V: TRBV3-1/TRBV3-2; J: TRBJ1-5; size: few; D: TRBD1
DNA: TGTGCCAGTAGCGCCAGGGGATCAAATCAGCCCCAGCATTTT; CDR3: CASSARGSNQPQHF; V: TRBV19; J: TRBJ1-5; size: .; D: .
DNA: TGTGCCAGCAGCTTAGACAGGTCCACAGATACGCAGTATTTT; CDR3: CASSLDRSTDTQYF; V: TRBV5-4; J: TRBJ2-3; size: .; D: .
DNA: TGTGCCACCAGCAGAGAGGACAGCCACGAGCAGTACTTC; CDR3: CATSREDSHEQYF; V: TRBV15; J: TRBJ2-7; size: .; D: .
DNA: TGTGCCAGCGGTACTGGGGGCCACGACACCATATATTTT; CDR3: CASGTGGHDTIYF; V: TRBV6-5; J: TRBJ1-3; size: .; D: .
DNA: TGTGCCAGCAGCGGGGGACTAGCGGATCACGATGAGCAGTTCTTC; CDR3: CASSGGLADHDEQFF; V: TRBV9; J: TRBJ2-1; size: once; D: TRBD2
DNA: TGTGCCAGCAGCCCGGGTCACACCGGGGAGCTGTTTTTT; CDR3: CASSPGHTGELFF; V: TRBV12-3/TRBV12-4; J: TRBJ2-2; size: .; D: .
DNA: TGCAGCGTGGCTGGACTGCCCTACGAGCAGTACTTC; CDR3: CSVAGLPYEQYF; V: TRBV29-1; J: TRBJ2-7; size: .; D: .
DNA: TGTGCCAGCAGCCAGCTAGCGGGATTGCACGAGCAGTACTTC; CDR3: CASSQLAGLHEQYF; V: TRBV3-1/TRBV3-2; J: TRBJ2-7; size: .; D: TRBD2
DNA: TGTGCCAGCAGCCCGAGGGGCGGGACCACAGATGAGCAGTTCTTC; CDR3: CASSPRGGTTDEQFF; V: TRBV27; J: TRBJ2-1; size: .; D: .
DNA: TGTGCCAGCAGTGGGGGGGGGTACGAGCAGTACTTC; CDR3: CASSGGGYEQYF; V: TRBV28; J: TRBJ2-7; size: once; D: TRBD2
DNA: TGTGCCAGCAGTCTCGGACAGGCGGGAAGGGCTGAAGCTTTCTTT; CDR3: CASSLGQAGRAEAFF; V: TRBV27; J: TRBJ1-1; size: .; D: TRBD1
DNA: TGTGCCAGCAGCCAAGATCTTTCCGTGAACACTGAAGCTTTCTTT; CDR3: CASSQDLSVNTEAFF; V: TRBV3-1/TRBV3-2; J: TRBJ1-1; size: .; D: .
DNA: TGTGCCAGCAGTTTGGGCAGGCTGAGCACAGATACGCAGTATTTT; CDR3: CASSLGRLSTDTQYF; V: TRBV6-6; J: TRBJ2-3; size: .; D: .
DNA: TGTGCCATCCGGGGGGGAAACATTCAGTACTTC; CDR3: CAIRGGNIQYF; V: TRBV10-3; J: TRBJ2-4; size: .; D: TRBD2
DNA: TGCGCCAGCAGCCATGAGCGGAGTGTAGGCGAGCAGTTCTTC; CDR3: CASSHERSVGEQFF; V: TRBV5-1; J: TRBJ2-1; size: .; D: .
DNA: TGTGCCTGGTCGATTCGGGCGAACACCGGGGAGCTGTTTTTT; CDR3: CAWSIRANTGELFF; V: TRBV30; J: TRBJ2-2; size: .; D: .
DNA: TGCGCCAGCAGCTTTGACAGGGGAGGTGAAAAACTGTTTTTT; CDR3: CASSFDRGGEKLFF; V: TRBV5-1; J: TRBJ1-4; size: .; D: TRBD1
DNA: TGTGCCAGCACATCAGGGGCCTACGAGCAGTACTTC; CDR3: CASTSGAYEQYF; V: TRBV18; J: TRBJ2-7; size: .; D: .
DNA: TGTGCCAGCAGCCAAAAGACTAGCGGGAGACGGGGGGAGACCCAGTACTTC; CDR3: CASSQKTSGRRGETQYF; V: TRBV3-1/TRBV3-2; J: TRBJ2-5; size: .; D: TRBD2
DNA: TGTGCCAGCAGCTCAATATTACTAGCCTCGAGCTCCTACGAGCAGTACTTC; CDR3: CASSSILLASSSYEQYF; V: TRBV7-2; J: TRBJ2-7; size: .; D: .
DNA: TGTGCCAGCAGCTTAGAGGAGGTCACTGAAGCTTTCTTT; CDR3: CASSLEEVTEAFF; V: TRBV7-9; J: TRBJ1-1; size: .; D: .
DNA: TGTGCCAGCAGCGGGACTAGCGGGAAAAACATTCAGTACTTC; CDR3: CASSGTSGKNIQYF; V: TRBV9; J: TRBJ2-4; size: .; D: TRBD2
DNA: TGTGCCAGCAGCCCCGGGACTAGCACAGATACGCAGTATTTT; CDR3: CASSPGTSTDTQYF; V: TRBV6-2/TRBV6-3; J: TRBJ2-3; size: .; D: .
DNA: TGTGCCAGCAGTTTTCGGGGGGACTATGGCTACACCTTC; CDR3: CASSFRGDYGYTF; V: TRBV12-3/TRBV12-4; J: TRBJ1-2; size: few; D: .
DNA: TGCGCCAGCAGCCAAGATCGTAAGACTAGCGGGAGAGATGAGCAGTTCTTC; CDR3: CASSQDRKTSGRDEQFF; V: TRBV4-3; J: TRBJ2-1; size: once; D: TRBD2
DNA: TGTGCCAGCTCACCAGGGGGGATAGGCAAAAACATTCAGTACTTC; CDR3: CASSPGGIGKNIQYF; V: TRBV18; J: TRBJ2-4; size: .; D: .
DNA: TGCGCCAGCAGCCAAGATATCTTAGTGATTTCCTACGAGCAGTACTTC; CDR3: CASSQDILVISYEQYF; V: TRBV4-1; J: TRBJ2-7; size: once; D: .
DNA: TGTGCCAGTAGTAACCCCGGGCAGGGGGGCTATGGCTACACCTTC; CDR3: CASSNPGQGGYGYTF; V: TRBV19; J: TRBJ1-2; size: .; D: TRBD1
DNA: TGTGCCAGCAGCCTAACGAGGACAGGGTACGAGCAGTACTTC; CDR3: CASSLTRTGYEQYF; V: TRBV7-6; J: TRBJ2-7; size: .; D: TRBD1
DNA: TGTGCCAGCAGACCTGGGACAGGGTTTTCCTACGAGCAGTACTTC; CDR3: CASRPGTGFSYEQYF; V: TRBV6-5; J: TRBJ2-7; size: .; D: TRBD1
DNA: TGTGCCAGCAGTTTGGGGGAGGGGGTGGTCTTC; CDR3: CASSLGEGVVF; V: TRBV27; J: TRBJ2-1; size: few; D: .
DNA: TGTGCCAGCAGCTTGCAAACGGACAGGGAAGGCTACACCTTC; CDR3: CASSLQTDREGYTF; V: TRBV5-5; J: TRBJ1-2; size: .; D: TRBD1
DNA: TGCAGCGTTGGACTAGCGGGAACCAAAGATACGCAGTATTTT; CDR3: CSVGLAGTKDTQYF; V: TRBV29-1; J: TRBJ2-3; size: .; D: TRBD2